This entry describes one T cell receptor (beta chain). This specimen belongs to a study of memory CD4+ T cells and cytomegalovirus serostatus. Some clones are missing from TCRdb's copy, which holds only in-frame ones; the method was immunoSEQ multiplex PCR. In the table there are 35,000 to 55,000 clones, 76% of which are singletons. Single viable CD3+CD4+CD8-CD45RO+ cells were sorted as the memory CD4+ T cells. CDR1 LNHDA and CDR2 SQIVND come from the germline V gene (reference sequence). V dropped 5 bases and J dropped 3 bases, with 8 bases sitting between them. This CDR3 spans 13 amino acids. The sequenced material came from memory CD4+ T cells from blood. The receptor's source is an adult in good health and CMV-seronegative. The gene calls are TRBV19 and TRBJ1-5; D is uncertain. In nucleotides, the CDR3 is TGTGCCAGTAGTTCCTGGGCCAATCAGCCCCAGCATTTT. Protein product: CASSSWANQPQHF.